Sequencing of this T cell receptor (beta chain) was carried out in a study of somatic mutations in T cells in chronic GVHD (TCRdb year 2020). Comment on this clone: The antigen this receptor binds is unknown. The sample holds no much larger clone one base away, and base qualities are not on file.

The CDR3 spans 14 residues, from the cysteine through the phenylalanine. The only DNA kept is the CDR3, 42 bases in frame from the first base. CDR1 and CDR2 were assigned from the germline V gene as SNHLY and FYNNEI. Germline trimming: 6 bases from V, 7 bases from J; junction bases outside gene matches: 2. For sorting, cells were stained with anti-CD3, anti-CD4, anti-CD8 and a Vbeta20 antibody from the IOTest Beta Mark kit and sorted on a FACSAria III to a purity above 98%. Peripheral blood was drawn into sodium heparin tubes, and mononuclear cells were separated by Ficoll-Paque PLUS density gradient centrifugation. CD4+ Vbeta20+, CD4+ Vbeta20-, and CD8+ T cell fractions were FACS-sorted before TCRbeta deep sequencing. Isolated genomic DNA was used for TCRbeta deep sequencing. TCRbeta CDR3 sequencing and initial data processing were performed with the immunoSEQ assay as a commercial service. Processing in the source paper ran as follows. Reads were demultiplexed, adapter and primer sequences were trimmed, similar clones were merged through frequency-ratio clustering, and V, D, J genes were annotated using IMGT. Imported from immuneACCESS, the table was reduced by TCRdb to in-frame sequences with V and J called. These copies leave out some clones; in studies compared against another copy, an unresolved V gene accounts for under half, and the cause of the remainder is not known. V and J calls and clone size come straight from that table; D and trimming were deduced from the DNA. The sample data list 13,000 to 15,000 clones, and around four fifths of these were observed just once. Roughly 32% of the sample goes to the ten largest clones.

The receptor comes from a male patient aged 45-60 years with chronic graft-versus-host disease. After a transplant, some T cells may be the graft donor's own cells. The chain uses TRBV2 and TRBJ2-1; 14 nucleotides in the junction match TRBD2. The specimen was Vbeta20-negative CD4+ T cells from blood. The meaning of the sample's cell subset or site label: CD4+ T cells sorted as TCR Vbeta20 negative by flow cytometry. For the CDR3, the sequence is CASRTSGGGNEQFF. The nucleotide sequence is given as TGTGCCAGCAGGACTAGCGGGGGGGGTAATGAGCAGTTCTTC.